The rows below give T cell receptor beta chains drawn from one sample of a study of beta chain features in type 1 diabetes. Method: immunoSEQ multiplex PCR; TCRdb's copy keeps in-frame clones and lacks some. The sample holds 160,000 or so clones, 11% seen once. The sample was central memory CD4+ T cells from blood. These TCRs come from a man between 18 and 29 years old in good health. Each CDR3 is given without its conserved first and last residue. Size is omitted from some rows. Given values are once, few, many or a class for expanded clones.

AWEPKNTIY TRBV30 NA TRBJ1-3
ASCQRNNEQF TRBV12-5 few NA
ASSPPGTVSSPLH TRBV9 few TRBJ1-6
ASSLGGGQYEQY TRBV11-2 NA TRBJ2-7
ASSVEAGQPQY TRBV9 NA TRBJ2-5
ASTSGDGVDTQY TRBV25-1 NA TRBJ2-3
ASSLEGNSYEQY TRBV5-1 NA TRBJ2-7
ASSLTGQGGQTQY TRBV5-4 few TRBJ2-5
ASNGLFLSGANVLT TRBV2 NA TRBJ2-6
AISDTGGTSYEQY TRBV10-3 few TRBJ2-7
ASSLMEGAIGEQY TRBV7-2 few TRBJ2-7
ASSLVWGQGLAKNIQY TRBV27 many TRBJ2-4
ASSYNEQF TRBV18 few TRBJ2-1